This T cell receptor beta chain was sequenced for a study of blood T cell repertoires in COVID-19. Generated by immunoSEQ multiplex PCR, the TCRdb table keeps only in-frame clones and is missing some. The sample holds tens of thousands of clones, 80% to 90% seen once. Germline loops: CDR1 WSHSY, CDR2 SAAADI. The CDR3 sequence is 14 residues long. V lost 6 bases and J lost 1, with 12 bases in between. The receptor's source is a woman older than 75 with active or convalescent COVID-19. V and J are TRBV10-2 and TRBJ1-1; D is perhaps TRBD1 (6 bases). Sequenced material: peripheral blood. This CDR3 reads CASRLMGQNTEAFF. DNA of the CDR3: TGCGCCAGCAGATTGATGGGACAGAACACTGAAGCTTTCTTT.